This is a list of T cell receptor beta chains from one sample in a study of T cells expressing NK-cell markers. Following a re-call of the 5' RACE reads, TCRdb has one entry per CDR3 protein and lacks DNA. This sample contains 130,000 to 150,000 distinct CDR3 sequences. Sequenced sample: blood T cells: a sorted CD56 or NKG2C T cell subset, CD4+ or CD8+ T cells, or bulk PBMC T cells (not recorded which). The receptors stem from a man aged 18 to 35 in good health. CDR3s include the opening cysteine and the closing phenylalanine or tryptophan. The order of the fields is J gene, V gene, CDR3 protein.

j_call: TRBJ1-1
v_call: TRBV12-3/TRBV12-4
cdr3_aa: CASSLDNGPFF

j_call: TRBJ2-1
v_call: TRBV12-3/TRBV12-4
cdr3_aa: CASSLAPFSGEQFF

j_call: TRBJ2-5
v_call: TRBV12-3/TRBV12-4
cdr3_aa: CASSFRTGTGETQYF

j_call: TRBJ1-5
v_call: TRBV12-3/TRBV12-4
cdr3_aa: CASRFGGGGQPQHF

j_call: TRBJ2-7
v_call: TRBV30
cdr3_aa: CAWRMNGYLDEQYF

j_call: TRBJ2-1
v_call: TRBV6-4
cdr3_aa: CASSDGQGNEQFF

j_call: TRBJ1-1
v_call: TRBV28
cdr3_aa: CASNRGAEAFF

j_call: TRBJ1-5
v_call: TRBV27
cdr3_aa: CASAGGPVGQPQHF

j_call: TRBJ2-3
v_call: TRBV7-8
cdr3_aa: CASSFPGTSGSSTDTQYF

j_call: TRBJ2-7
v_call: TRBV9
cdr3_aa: CASSVGLAEEQYF

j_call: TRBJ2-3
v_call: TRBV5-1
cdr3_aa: CASKQGTTITDTQYF

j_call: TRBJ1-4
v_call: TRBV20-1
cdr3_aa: CSARDIEGQGGLELFF

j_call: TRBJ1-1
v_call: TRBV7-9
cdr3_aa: CASSSSTIPEAFF

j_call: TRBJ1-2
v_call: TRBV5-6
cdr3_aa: CASSLEANYGYTF

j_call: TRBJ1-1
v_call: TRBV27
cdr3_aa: CASSPHFGGTEAFF

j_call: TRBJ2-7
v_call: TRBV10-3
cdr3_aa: CAISGTIGDSSYEQYF

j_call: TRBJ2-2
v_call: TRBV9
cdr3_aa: CASSVASGTRYTGELFF

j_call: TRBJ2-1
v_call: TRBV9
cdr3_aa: CASSARLAGGLGNEQFF

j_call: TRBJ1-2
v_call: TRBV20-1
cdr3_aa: CSARGHRAGGYTF

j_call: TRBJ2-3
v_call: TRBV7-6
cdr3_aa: CASSPTGGVDTQYF

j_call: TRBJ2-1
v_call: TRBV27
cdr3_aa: CASSFREGDYNEQFF

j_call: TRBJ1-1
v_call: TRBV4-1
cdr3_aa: CASSQDRGTMNTEAFF

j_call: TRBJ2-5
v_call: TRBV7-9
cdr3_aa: CASLGLYDQETQYF

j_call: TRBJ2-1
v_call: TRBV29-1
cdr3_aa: CSVEGGAGADFNEQFF

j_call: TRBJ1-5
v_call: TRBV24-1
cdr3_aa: CASSGRGSNQPQHF

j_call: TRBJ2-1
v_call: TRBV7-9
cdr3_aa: CASSLAQGGSEQFF

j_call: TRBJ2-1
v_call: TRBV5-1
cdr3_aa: CASTVWADSYNEQFF

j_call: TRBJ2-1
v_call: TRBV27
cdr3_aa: CASSLGRQGLYNEQFF

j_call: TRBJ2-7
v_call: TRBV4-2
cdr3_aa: CASSQESTTSYEQYF

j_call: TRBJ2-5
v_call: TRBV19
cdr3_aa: CASSLRPGLQREVETQYF

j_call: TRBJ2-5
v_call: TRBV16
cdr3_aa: CASSQYGQVLETQYF

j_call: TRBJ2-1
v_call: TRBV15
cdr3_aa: CATSPPGSYNEQFF

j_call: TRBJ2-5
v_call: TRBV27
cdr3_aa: CASSFYLGETQYF

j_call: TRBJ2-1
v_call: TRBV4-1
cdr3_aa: CASSREEFENEQFF

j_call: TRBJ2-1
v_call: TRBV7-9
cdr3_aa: CASSLDPKLFF

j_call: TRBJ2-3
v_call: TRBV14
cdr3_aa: CASSRGTVDTQYF

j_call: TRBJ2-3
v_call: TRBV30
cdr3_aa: CAWWGGSDTQYF

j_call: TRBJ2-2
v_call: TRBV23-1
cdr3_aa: CASSAEGDTFISGELFF

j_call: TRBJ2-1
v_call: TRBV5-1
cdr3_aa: CASSGDPGGNEQFF

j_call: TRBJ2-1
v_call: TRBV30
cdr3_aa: CAWAGTRDEQFF

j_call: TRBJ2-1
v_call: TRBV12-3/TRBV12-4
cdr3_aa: CASSFSRINEQFF

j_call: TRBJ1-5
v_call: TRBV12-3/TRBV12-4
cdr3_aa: CASTLDGRNQPQHF

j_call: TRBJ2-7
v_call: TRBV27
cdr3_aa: CASSLSTGTYEQYF

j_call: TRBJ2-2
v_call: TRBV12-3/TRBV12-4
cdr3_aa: CVTGGKVTGELFF

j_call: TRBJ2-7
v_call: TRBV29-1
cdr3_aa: CSVESKPREQYF

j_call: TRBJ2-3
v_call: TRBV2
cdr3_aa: CASGFRSTDTQYF

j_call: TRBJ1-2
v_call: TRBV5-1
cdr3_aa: CASSLGDRNVYGYTF

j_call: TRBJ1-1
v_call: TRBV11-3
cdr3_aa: CANSSGPPEAFF

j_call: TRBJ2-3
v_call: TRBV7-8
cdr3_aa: CASSLLASGTDTQYF

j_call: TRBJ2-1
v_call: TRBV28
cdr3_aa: CASSPLSGGGYNEQFF

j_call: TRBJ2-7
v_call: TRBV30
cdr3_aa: CACTKGYEQYF

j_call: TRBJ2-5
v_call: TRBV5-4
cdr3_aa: CASSLLSSQETQYF

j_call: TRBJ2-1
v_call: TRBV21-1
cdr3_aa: CASSNEPGLVSNEQFF

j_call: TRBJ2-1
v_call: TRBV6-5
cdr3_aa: CASSYSSIGEQFF